Here is one T cell receptor beta chain with its context. The antigen remains unidentified. Germline V gives CDR1 LNHDA, CDR2 SQIVND (reference sequence). Unmatched junction bases numbered 12, after V lost 5 bases and J lost 7 bases. The CDR3 contains 15 residues. Each of the CD4+ naive, central memory, regulatory and stem cell-like memory populations was sorted via CD45RO/CCR7/CD25/CD127/CD95/CD27. These data originate in a study of beta chain features in type 1 diabetes. Overall study findings and caveats: TCRB CDR3s were moderately but significantly shorter in Type 1 diabetes patients in all four CD4+ subsets. When VDJ junctions were examined, type 1 diabetes patients showed fewer insertions and more deletions. The question left open here concerned HLA type influencing TCRB rearrangement.

The sequenced template was cDNA made from the entire isolated RNA. Data came from immunoSEQ multiplex PCR; TCRdb stores just in-frame clones and leaves some out. The table has 400,000 or so clones, 9.6% seen once; the top ten hold roughly 0.54%. Sequenced input: central memory CD4+ T cells from blood. This clonotype originated in a man aged 30 to 45 with type 1 diabetes. The V call is TRBV19, the J call TRBJ1-1; 8 bases fit TRBD1. CDR3 amino acids: CASSGRGQGRDEAFF. In nucleotides, the CDR3 is TGTGCCAGTAGTGGGAGAGGACAGGGTAGGGATGAAGCTTTCTTT.